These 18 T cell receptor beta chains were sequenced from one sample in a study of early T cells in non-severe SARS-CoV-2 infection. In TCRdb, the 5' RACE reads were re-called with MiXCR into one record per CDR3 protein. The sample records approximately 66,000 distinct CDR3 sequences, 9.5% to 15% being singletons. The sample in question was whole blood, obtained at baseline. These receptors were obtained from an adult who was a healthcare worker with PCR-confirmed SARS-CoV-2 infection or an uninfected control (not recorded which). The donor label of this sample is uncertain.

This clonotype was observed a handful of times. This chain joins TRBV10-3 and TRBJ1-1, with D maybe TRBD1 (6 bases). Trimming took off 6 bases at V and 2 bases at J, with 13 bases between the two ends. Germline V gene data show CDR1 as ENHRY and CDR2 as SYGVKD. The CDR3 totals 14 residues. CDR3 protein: CAIRKSDSNTEAFF. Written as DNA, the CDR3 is TGTGCCATCAGGAAATCGGACAGTAACACTGAAGCTTTCTTT.

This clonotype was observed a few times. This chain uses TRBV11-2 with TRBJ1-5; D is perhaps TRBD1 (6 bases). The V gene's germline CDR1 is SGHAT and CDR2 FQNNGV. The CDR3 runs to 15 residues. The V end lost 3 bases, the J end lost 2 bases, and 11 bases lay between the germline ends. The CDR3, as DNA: TGTGCCAGCAGCTTCTCACCAGGGGGCAATCAGCCCCAGCATTTT. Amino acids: CASSFSPGGNQPQHF.

The CDR3 sequence is CASSQEPTKYEQYV. The CDR3 DNA reads TGCGCCAGCAGCCAAGAACCTACGAAGTACGAGCAGTACGTC. The chain links TRBV4-1 to TRBJ2-7, with no clear D. Germline lookup yields CDR1 MGHRA and CDR2 YSYEKL. The CDR3 is made up of 14 amino acids. V lost 0 bases to trimming and J lost 4 bases, with 10 bases between them.

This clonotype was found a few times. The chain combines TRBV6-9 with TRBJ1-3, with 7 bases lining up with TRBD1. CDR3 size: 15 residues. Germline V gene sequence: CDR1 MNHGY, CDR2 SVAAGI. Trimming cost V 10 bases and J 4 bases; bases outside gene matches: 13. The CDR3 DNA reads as TGTGCCACCCAGCACGGGACAGCGAGCGGAAACACCATATATTTT. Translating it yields CATQHGTASGNTIYF.

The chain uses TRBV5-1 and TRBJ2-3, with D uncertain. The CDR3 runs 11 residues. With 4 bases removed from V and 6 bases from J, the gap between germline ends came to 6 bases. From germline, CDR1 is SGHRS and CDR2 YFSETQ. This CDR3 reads CASSIRDTQYF. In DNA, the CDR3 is TGCGCCAGCAGCATCAGGGATACGCAGTATTTT.

The CDR3 spells CASSWDRGRKLFF. In DNA, the CDR3 is TGTGCCAGCAGTTGGGACAGGGGGAGGAAACTGTTTTTT. The chain recombines TRBV12-3 or TRBV12-4 with TRBJ1-4, with TRBD1 matching 11 bases. The CDR3 totals 13 residues. With 4 bases clipped from V and 11 bases from J, the junction kept 3 bases outside the gene matches.

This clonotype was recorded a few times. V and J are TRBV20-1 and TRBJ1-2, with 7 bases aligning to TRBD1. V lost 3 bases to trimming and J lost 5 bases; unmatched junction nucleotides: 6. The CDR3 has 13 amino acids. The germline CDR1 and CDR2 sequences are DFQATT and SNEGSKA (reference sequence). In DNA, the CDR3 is TGCAGTGCTAGGCACAGGGGAAGATATGGCTACACCTTC. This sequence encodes CSARHRGRYGYTF.

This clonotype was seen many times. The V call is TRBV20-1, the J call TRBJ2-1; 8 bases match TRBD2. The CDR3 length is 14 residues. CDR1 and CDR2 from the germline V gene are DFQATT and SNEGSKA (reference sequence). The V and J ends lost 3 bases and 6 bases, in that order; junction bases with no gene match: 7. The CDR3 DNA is TGCAGTGCTAGTATGGGGACTAGTCGCAATGAGCAGTTCTTC. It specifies CSASMGTSRNEQFF.

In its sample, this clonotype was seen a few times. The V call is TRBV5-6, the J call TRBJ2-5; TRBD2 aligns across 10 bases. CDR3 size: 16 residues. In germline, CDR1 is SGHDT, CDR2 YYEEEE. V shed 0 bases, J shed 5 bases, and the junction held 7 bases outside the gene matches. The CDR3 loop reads CASSLESLAGVETQYF. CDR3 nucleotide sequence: TGTGCCAGCAGCTTGGAATCTCTAGCGGGGGTTGAGACCCAGTACTTC. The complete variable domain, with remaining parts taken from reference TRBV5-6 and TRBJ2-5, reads DAGVTQSPTHLIKTRGQQVTLRCSPKSGHDTVSWYQQALGQGPQFIFQYYEEEERQRGNFPDRFSGHQFPNYSSELNVNALLLGDSALYLCASSLESLAGVETQYFGPGTRLLVL.

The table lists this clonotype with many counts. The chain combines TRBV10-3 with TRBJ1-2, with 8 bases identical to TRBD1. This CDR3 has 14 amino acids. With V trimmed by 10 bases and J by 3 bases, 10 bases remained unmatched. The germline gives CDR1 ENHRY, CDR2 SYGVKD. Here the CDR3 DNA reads TGTGCCACCGGAAGGACAGGGTCGGACTATGGCTACACCTTC. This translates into CATGRTGSDYGYTF.

The CDR3 nucleotides are TGTGCCAGCACCGAGGGGGGGAACTCCTACAATGAGCAGTTCTTC. Protein product: CASTEGGNSYNEQFF. The chain employs TRBV7-2 and TRBJ2-1, with D perhaps TRBD2 (7 bases). The germline V and J ends were trimmed by 7 bases and 0 bases, with 13 bases remaining between them. CDR3 size: 15 residues. Germline CDR1 reads SGHTA; CDR2 reads FQGNSA.

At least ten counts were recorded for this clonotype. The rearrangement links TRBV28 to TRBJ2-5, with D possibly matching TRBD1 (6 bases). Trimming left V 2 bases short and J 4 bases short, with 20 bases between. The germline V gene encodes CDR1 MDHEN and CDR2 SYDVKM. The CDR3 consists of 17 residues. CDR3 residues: CASSLDMLARGRETQYF. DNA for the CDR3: TGTGCCAGCAGTTTAGATATGTTGGCCAGGGGCAGAGAGACCCAGTACTTC.

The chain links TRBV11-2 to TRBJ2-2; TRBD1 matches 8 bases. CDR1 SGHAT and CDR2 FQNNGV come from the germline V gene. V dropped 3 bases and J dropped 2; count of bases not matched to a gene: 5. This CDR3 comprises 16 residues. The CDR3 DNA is TGTGCCAGCAGCTTCGGACAGGGAATAAACACCGGGGAGCTGTTTTTT. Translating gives CASSFGQGINTGELFF.

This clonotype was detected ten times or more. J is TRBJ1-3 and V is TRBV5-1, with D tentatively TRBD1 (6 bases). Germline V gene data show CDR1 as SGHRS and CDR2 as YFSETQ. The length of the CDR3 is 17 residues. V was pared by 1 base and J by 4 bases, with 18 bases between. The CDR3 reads CASSLNPTGVEGNTIYF. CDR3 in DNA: TGCGCCAGCAGCTTGAACCCGACAGGAGTGGAAGGAAACACCATATATTTT.

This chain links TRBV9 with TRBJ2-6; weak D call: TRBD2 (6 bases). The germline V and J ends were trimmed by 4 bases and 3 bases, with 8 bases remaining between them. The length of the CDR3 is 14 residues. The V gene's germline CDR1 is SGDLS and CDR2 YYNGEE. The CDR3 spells CASSPRGGANVLTF. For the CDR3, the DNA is TGTGCCAGCAGCCCGCGGGGTGGGGCCAACGTCCTGACTTTC.

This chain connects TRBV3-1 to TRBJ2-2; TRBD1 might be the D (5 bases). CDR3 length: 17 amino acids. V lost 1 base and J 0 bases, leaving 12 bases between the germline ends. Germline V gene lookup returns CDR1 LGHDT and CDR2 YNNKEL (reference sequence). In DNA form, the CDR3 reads TGTGCCAGCAGCCAAGCCAAGACAGCTACGAACACCGGGGAGCTGTTTTTT. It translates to CASSQAKTATNTGELFF.

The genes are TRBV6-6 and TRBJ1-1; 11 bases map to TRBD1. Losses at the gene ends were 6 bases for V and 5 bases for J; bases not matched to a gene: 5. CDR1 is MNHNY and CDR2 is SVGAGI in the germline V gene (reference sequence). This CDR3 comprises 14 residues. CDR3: CASRGTGGTTEAFF. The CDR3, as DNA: TGTGCCAGCAGAGGGACAGGGGGAACTACTGAAGCTTTCTTT.

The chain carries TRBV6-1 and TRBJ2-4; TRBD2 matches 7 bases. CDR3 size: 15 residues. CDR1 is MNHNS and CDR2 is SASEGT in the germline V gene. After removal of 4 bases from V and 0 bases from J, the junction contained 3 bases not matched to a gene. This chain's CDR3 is CASSGGGTAKNIQYF. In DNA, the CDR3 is TGTGCCAGCAGTGGGGGGGGGACAGCCAAAAACATTCAGTACTTC.